This TCR beta chain was observed in a study of blood T cells in healthy people across ages. This clonotype was found a few times. Trimming pared 1 base from V and 5 bases from J, leaving 11 bases between. The germline V gene has CDR1 SEHNR and CDR2 FQNEAQ (reference sequence). The CDR3 covers 14 residues. Alongside a J-beta primer mix, a sample-barcoded 5' primer served in a second PCR lasting about 7 to 11 cycles. A single record per CDR3 protein comes from TCRdb applying MiXCR to the 5' RACE reads. Of roughly 800,000 distinct CDR3 sequences listed, roughly 60% are singletons. This rearrangement joins TRBV7-9 to TRBJ1-2; no reliable D call. The clonotype comes from a man aged 25-45 years in good health. Sequencing used blood. The CDR3 loop is CASSLDAKRYGYTF. The DNA for the CDR3 is TGTGCCAGCAGCTTAGATGCGAAGAGATATGGCTACACCTTC.